Below, one TCR beta chain is given with its context. Its antigen is not known. The junction shows a germline mismatch at one end, possibly a read error. TCRdb reanalyzed the PCR reads via MiXCR. This table has some 12,000 clones, roughly 20% appearing once. This sample is drawn from a study of metastatic and nonmetastatic thyroid tumors. The overall study: Both malignant and benign thyroid patients supplied peripheral blood and tumor or nodule tissue samples, across which the repertoires of these patients were then compared.

Study results and caveats: Within blood and tumor, benign nodules reportedly had significantly lower TCR beta diversity than malignant thyroid tumors did.

The germline CDR1 and CDR2 sequences are DFQATT and SNEGSKA (reference sequence). The length of the CDR3 is 13 residues. Among the patients, none had received any treatment before thyroid surgery. The receptor was isolated from a female donor with papillary thyroid cancer or a benign thyroid nodule (not recorded which). Some clones in this sample may be carry-over from other donors' samples. The sample comprised adjacent normal tissue. The chain uses TRBV20-1 and TRBJ2-7; no clear D. CDR3 in amino acids: CSAPAEDLYEHYF. In DNA, the CDR3 is TGCAGTGCCCCGGCCGAGGACCTCTACGAGCATTACTTC.